These T cell receptor beta chains were read from a single sample in a study of neurological immune-mediated disorders. One entry per CDR3 protein, called by TCRdb with MiXCR from the 5' RACE reads. This table holds approximately 26,000 distinct CDR3 sequences, about 3% found once. The sequencing input was PBMCs. The receptors stem from a woman in her 30s with multiple sclerosis. CDR3s leave out the opening cysteine and the closing phenylalanine or tryptophan. The D gene is left open where the match is weak.

D,J,V,CDR3
TRBD2,TRBJ2-2,TRBV7-8,ASSLRSLAGPGTGELF
TRBD2,TRBJ2-1,TRBV20-1,SATGTSGSRNNEQF
NA,TRBJ1-2,TRBV5-1,ASSSGTYNPNYT
NA,TRBJ1-6,TRBV20-1,SASRGGAYNSPLN
NA,TRBJ2-7,TRBV10-2,ASSDGRGGYEQY
NA,TRBJ1-2,TRBV4-3,ASSPLGGGNYGYT
TRBD2,TRBJ2-3,TRBV5-1,ASSLEGSGSRDTQY
NA,TRBJ2-1,TRBV7-2,ASSFGARSYNEQF
TRBD1,TRBJ2-5,TRBV7-2,ASSAGTGKTQY
TRBD2,TRBJ2-5,TRBV24-1,ATSDSTGGGRRETQY